Listed here are 26 T cell receptor beta chains from one sample, sequenced in a study of cytomegalovirus exposure and HLA in healthy donors. The PCR employed 60 Vbeta primers together with 13 Jbeta primers. TCRdb keeps only in-frame clones here, not all; method: immunoSEQ multiplex PCR. The sample has roughly 62,000 clones; 60% to 80% are singletons. The sequenced sample consisted of PBMCs. The source is a woman aged 40 to 49 in good health and CMV-seropositive.

This sequence joins TRBV2 and TRBJ2-3; 8 bases align to TRBD1. V lost 10 bases to trimming and J lost 2 bases; unmatched junction nucleotides: 5. Germline CDR1 is SNHLY and CDR2 is FYNNEI. This CDR3 spans 13 amino acids. The CDR3 nucleotides are TGTGCCACCGGACAGGGAAACACAGATACGCAGTATTTT. Amino acids: CATGQGNTDTQYF.

The rearrangement links TRBV5-4 to TRBJ1-2; 7 nucleotides line up with TRBD1. Germline CDR1 and CDR2: SGHNT and YYREEE (reference sequence). V dropped 4 bases and J dropped 8; count of bases not matched to a gene: 8. This CDR3 region has 13 residues. The CDR3, as DNA: TGTGCCAGCAGCAGTGAGGGGGCGCGGGGCTACACCTTC. This sequence encodes CASSSEGARGYTF.

The V and J genes are TRBV6-4 and TRBJ1-6; no clear D gene. Per the germline V gene, CDR1 is MRHNA and CDR2 is SNTAGT. Trimming stripped 5 bases from V and 7 bases from J, with 9 bases between. This CDR3 spans 13 amino acids. Here the CDR3 DNA reads TGTGCCAGCAGTTTACTTGAGAATTCACCCCTCCACTTT. Its protein product is CASSLLENSPLHF.

Only a few counts were recorded for this clone. The genes are TRBV18 and TRBJ1-1; D is perhaps TRBD1 (6 bases). Trimming shortened V by 3 bases and J by 2 bases, and 19 bases separated the two germline ends. CDR3 size: 17 residues. Germline assignment: CDR1 KGHSH and CDR2 LQKENI. The CDR3 loop reads CASSPLPGGGRNTEAFF. As DNA, the CDR3 is TGTGCCAGCTCACCCCTACCCGGGGGCGGGAGAAACACTGAAGCTTTCTTT.

The J gene is TRBJ2-2, the V gene TRBV28; weak D call: TRBD2 (5 bases). Trimming left V 4 bases short and J 5 bases short, with 11 bases between. The CDR3 is 14 residues long. Germline-derived CDR1 and CDR2 are MDHEN and SYDVKM. The DNA of the CDR3 is TGTGCCAGCAGTTCCCTCGGGGATACCGGGGAGCTGTTTTTT. Its translation: CASSSLGDTGELFF.

The chain recombines TRBV6-1 with TRBJ2-3; 8 nucleotides agree with TRBD1. The CDR3 totals 14 residues. Germline V gene sequence: CDR1 MNHNS, CDR2 SASEGT. J was trimmed by 2 bases and V by 6 bases; bases with no gene match: 4. CDR3 protein: CASRTGDYTDTQYF. The CDR3 DNA is TGTGCCAGCAGGACAGGGGATTACACAGATACGCAGTATTTT.

J is TRBJ2-1 and V is TRBV6-4; 10 positions match TRBD2. V lost 4 bases to trimming and J lost 4 bases; unmatched junction nucleotides: 4. The CDR3 length is 15 residues. Germline CDR1 MRHNA, CDR2 SNTAGT. The CDR3 loop is CASSAASGGYNEQFF. CDR3 DNA: TGTGCCAGCAGTGCGGCTAGCGGGGGTTACAATGAGCAGTTCTTC.

The rearrangement joins TRBV5-6 to TRBJ1-2, with TRBD1 as a possible D gene (6 bases). The CDR3 runs 14 residues. V was trimmed by 6 bases and J by 3 bases, leaving 15 bases between them. The germline V gene has CDR1 SGHDT and CDR2 YYEEEE. CDR3 nucleotide sequence: TGTGCCAGCACCCCGACAGGCGCTGACTATGGCTACACCTTC. Translated: CASTPTGADYGYTF. Combining the CDR3 with reference TRBV5-6 and TRBJ1-2 gives the whole variable domain DAGVTQSPTHLIKTRGQQVTLRCSPKSGHDTVSWYQQALGQGPQFIFQYYEEEERQRGNFPDRFSGHQFPNYSSELNVNALLLGDSALYLCASTPTGADYGYTFGSGTRLTVV.

This chain connects TRBV2 to TRBJ1-2; maybe TRBD1 (5 bases). The ends were cut back, 3 bases at V and 3 bases at J, with 8 bases in the middle. The CDR3 consists of 13 residues. Germline CDR1 reads SNHLY; CDR2 reads FYNNEI. DNA for the CDR3: TGTGCCAGCAGTGATCAGGGTGACTATGGCTACACCTTC. The encoded protein is CASSDQGDYGYTF.

The chain is built from TRBV5-4 and TRBJ2-2; D is possibly TRBD1 (6 bases). The CDR3 has 16 residues. V shed 4 bases and J shed 1 base, with 14 bases lying between them. The germline V gene has CDR1 SGHNT and CDR2 YYREEE (reference sequence). The CDR3 bases are TGTGCCAGCAGCCCCGCCGGGACACTGAACACCGGGGAGCTGTTTTTT. Encoded protein: CASSPAGTLNTGELFF.

This sequence joins TRBV4-1 and TRBJ1-4, with D possibly TRBD1 on 5 matching bases. Trimming removed 3 bases from V and 2 bases from J, with 13 bases in between. This CDR3 spans 16 amino acids. CDR1 is MGHRA and CDR2 is YSYEKL in the germline V gene. The CDR3: CASSQNQGRTNEKLFF. CDR3 DNA sequence: TGCGCCAGCAGCCAGAATCAGGGTCGCACTAATGAAAAACTGTTTTTT.

This chain connects TRBV5-6 to TRBJ1-1; no clear D. Deletions cut 1 base from V and 1 base from J, with 8 bases between. Germline V gene lookup returns CDR1 SGHDT and CDR2 YYEEEE. The length of the CDR3 is 14 residues. Here the CDR3 reads CASSLLPGNTEAFF. The DNA for the CDR3 is TGTGCCAGCAGCTTGTTACCAGGGAACACTGAAGCTTTCTTT.

The chain has TRBV5-1 and TRBJ2-6; D possibly corresponds to TRBD1 (5 bases). Germline-derived CDR1 and CDR2 are SGHRS and YFSETQ. The V end lost 2 bases, the J end lost 0 bases, and 18 bases lay between the germline ends. The CDR3 is 19 residues long. CDR3 DNA: TGCGCCAGCAGCTTAGACGGCGGCAGGGTAAGCTCTGGGGCCAACGTCCTGACTTTC. Translating gives CASSLDGGRVSSGANVLTF. The full variable domain, its missing parts supplied by reference TRBV5-1 and TRBJ2-6, is KAGVTQTPRYLIKTRGQQVTLSCSPISGHRSVSWYQQTPGQGLQFLFEYFSETQRNKGNFPGRFSGRQFSNSRSEMNVSTLELGDSALYLCASSLDGGRVSSGANVLTFGAGSRLTVL.

The table lists this clone with a few counts. This rearrangement joins TRBV7-2 to TRBJ2-7; the D gene is possibly TRBD2 (5 bases). The germline CDR1 and CDR2 sequences are SGHTA and FQGNSA. The CDR3 has 13 amino acids. With 5 bases removed from V and 3 bases from J, the gap between germline ends came to 11 bases. CDR3 in DNA: TGTGCCAGCAGCGCCCCCGGGATCTACGAGCAGTACTTC. Translation gives CASSAPGIYEQYF.

This clone was picked up a small number of times. The genes are TRBV27 and TRBJ2-5; D unresolved. CDR1 and CDR2 from the germline V gene are MNHEY and SMNVEV (reference sequence). Trimming took off 3 bases at V and 3 bases at J, with 14 bases between the two ends. This CDR3 is built from 15 residues. As DNA, the CDR3 is TGTGCCAGCAGTTTCAAACGAGGAGTGGAAGAGACCCAGTACTTC. Its protein is CASSFKRGVEETQYF.

V usage is TRBV5-4 and J usage is TRBJ2-6; 8 bases match TRBD2. CDR3 size: 20 residues. The germline V gene has CDR1 SGHNT and CDR2 YYREEE (reference sequence). With 0 bases clipped from V and 1 base from J, the junction kept 12 bases outside the gene matches. CDR3 residues: CASSLGLGAGGLSGANVLTF. The CDR3 DNA is TGTGCCAGCAGCTTGGGGTTGGGGGCGGGAGGATTATCTGGGGCCAACGTCCTGACTTTC.

V and J are TRBV2 and TRBJ1-4, with a possible D match to TRBD1 (5 bases). This CDR3 contains 13 residues. The V and J ends lost 5 bases and 6 bases respectively, with 10 bases between them. Germline V CDR1 and CDR2: SNHLY, FYNNEI. The CDR3 sequence: CASSFTRDEKLFF. The CDR3, as DNA: TGTGCCAGCAGTTTTACCAGGGATGAAAAACTGTTTTTT. Full variable domain (remainder filled in from reference TRBV2 and TRBJ1-4): EPEVTQTPSHQVTQMGQEVILRCVPISNHLYFYWYRQILGQKVEFLVSFYNNEISEKSEIFDDQFSVERPDGSNFTLKIRSTKLEDSAMYFCASSFTRDEKLFFGSGTQLSVL.

The CDR3 region is CASREGSIQYF. The CDR3 nucleotides read TGTGCCAGCAGGGAGGGGAGCATTCAGTACTTC. The chain is built from TRBV5-5 and TRBJ2-4, with D possibly matching TRBD2 (6 bases). This CDR3 comprises 11 residues. Germline CDR1 SGHKS, CDR2 YYEKEE (reference sequence). V lost 5 bases and J lost 9, with 9 bases in between. Complete variable domain (other parts from reference TRBV5-5 and TRBJ2-4): DAGVTQSPTHLIKTRGQQVTLRCSPISGHKSVSWYQQVLGQGPQFIFQYYEKEERGRGNFPDRFSARQFPNYSSELNVNALLLGDSALYLCASREGSIQYFGAGTRLSVL.

V gene TRBV5-1 combines with J gene TRBJ2-7, with 10 bases aligning to TRBD2. Germline CDR1 SGHRS, CDR2 YFSETQ. Unmatched junction bases numbered 9, after V lost 4 bases and J lost 5 bases. This CDR3 has 15 residues. CDR3 DNA sequence: TGCGCCAGCAGCCGGAAGAGCGGGGGGGACCACGAGCAGTACTTC. This sequence encodes CASSRKSGGDHEQYF.

This clone was recorded a few times. This CDR3 is also generated by other DNA sequences in the sample. The chain is built from TRBV5-1 and TRBJ1-2; 11 bases match TRBD1. The germline V gene encodes CDR1 SGHRS and CDR2 YFSETQ. The CDR3 spans 16 residues. V shed 4 bases, J shed 4 bases, and the junction held 9 bases outside the gene matches. CDR3 amino acids: CASSPGTGGGSYGYTF. In DNA form, the CDR3 reads TGCGCCAGCAGCCCAGGGACAGGGGGAGGGAGCTATGGCTACACCTTC.

This chain links TRBV11-2 with TRBJ2-1, with 7 bases fitting TRBD2. CDR1 and CDR2 (germline): SGHAT, FQNNGV. After removal of 3 bases from V and 3 bases from J, the junction contained 14 bases not matched to a gene. The CDR3 has 18 amino acids. The CDR3 loop reads CASSFFPSPGGFYNEQFF. CDR3 DNA sequence: TGTGCCAGCAGCTTCTTCCCTTCCCCGGGGGGATTCTACAATGAGCAGTTCTTC.

V usage is TRBV25-1 and J usage is TRBJ1-4; 9 bases map to TRBD1. Per the germline V gene, CDR1 is MGHDK and CDR2 is SYGVNS. The J segment lost 4 bases and the V segment lost 6 bases, leaving 6 bases of the junction unmatched. The CDR3 runs 15 residues. The CDR3 sequence: CASRLRQGDNEKLFF. The CDR3 region has the DNA TGTGCCAGCAGACTTAGACAGGGGGATAATGAAAAACTGTTTTTT.

The gene calls are TRBV6-5 and TRBJ1-5, with TRBD1 matching 8 bases. Germline CDR1 reads MNHEY; CDR2 reads SVGAGI. Losses at the gene ends were 6 bases for V and 6 bases for J; bases not matched to a gene: 7. This CDR3 is 14 amino acids long. The CDR3 is CASSLDRGGQPQHF. The DNA for the CDR3 is TGTGCCAGCAGCCTCGACAGGGGTGGTCAGCCCCAGCATTTT.

This chain joins TRBV5-1 and TRBJ2-1; D call uncertain. In germline, CDR1 is SGHRS, CDR2 YFSETQ. Trimming removed 3 bases at V and 4 bases at J, with 14 bases between. The CDR3 has 15 amino acids. For the CDR3, the DNA is TGCGCCAGCAGCTCCAACAGTAGGTCTTACAATGAGCAGTTCTTC. It translates to CASSSNSRSYNEQFF.

The CDR3 nucleotides read TGTGCCAGCAGCTCCAATCGAGTCGGTGAAAAACTGTTTTTT. Translation: CASSSNRVGEKLFF. This chain connects TRBV9 to TRBJ1-4; D not resolved. The CDR3 consists of 14 residues. Germline V gene lookup returns CDR1 SGDLS and CDR2 YYNGEE. V was trimmed by 4 bases and J by 7 bases, leaving 14 bases between them.

The rearrangement uses TRBV4-3 and TRBJ1-1; D might be TRBD1 (5 bases). Germline V gene lookup returns CDR1 LGHNA and CDR2 YSLEER. Between the trimmed V and J ends, which lost 0 bases and 11 bases, there was a span of 25 bases. The CDR3 contains 17 residues. The CDR3 DNA sequence: TGCGCCAGCAGCCAAGAGTCGTGGCAGTCTGGGGCCCGGTCGGCTTTCTTT. This gives the protein CASSQESWQSGARSAFF.